These 9 T cell receptor beta chains were all obtained from the same sample, sequenced in a study of T cell repertoires in cytomegalovirus infection (dated by TCRdb to the late 2010s). What this sample's treatment or condition label stands for: in vitro stimulation with specific CMV peptide epitopes to enrich CMV-specific T cells. These receptors are not linked to any known antigen. The listed sequencing device is Illumina HiSeq 1500. The public sequencing data were trimmed at Q25 with fastp and processed into clonotypes with MiXCR by TCRdb, which kept only in-frame beta chains. Entries are consolidated by CDR3 protein sequence, retaining the most common genes and DNA. The sample yields roughly 920,000 distinct CDR3 sequences; less than 35% were counted once. The ten largest account for over 12% of the sample. The specimen was cultured CD8+ T cells from PBMCs, collected from culture after CMV antigen stimulation. The receptors come from a human donor in good health (CMV status not recorded). Some clones in this sample may be carry-over from other donors' samples.

This clonotype has only a few counts. The chain recombines TRBV9 with TRBJ2-1; D remains unclear. V was cut by 0 bases and J by 3 bases, with 10 bases left in between. The CDR3 runs 15 residues. The germline V gene encodes CDR1 SGDLS and CDR2 YYNGEE. The CDR3 nucleotides are TGTGCCAGCAGCGTAGAATCGGCCAGCTACAATGAGCAGTTCTTC. Its protein product is CASSVESASYNEQFF.

The rearrangement joins TRBV4-1 to TRBJ1-1; D is unclear. CDR1 is MGHRA and CDR2 is YSYEKL in the germline V gene. The CDR3 has 13 amino acids. Trimming cost V 8 bases and J 2 bases, with 12 bases left between them. CDR3 coding DNA: TGCGCCAGCGAGAAGGGAAGAAACACTGAAGCTTTCTTT. Translating it yields CASEKGRNTEAFF.

This clonotype was seen a few times. The chain recombines TRBV6-2 or TRBV6-3 with TRBJ1-2, with TRBD1 as a possible D gene (6 bases). The CDR3 runs to 17 residues. V was clipped by 3 bases and J by 4 bases, with 21 bases between them. Germline V gene lookup returns CDR1 MNHEY and CDR2 SVGEGT. CDR3 residues: CASSYDRDTTWGYGYTF. The CDR3 coding sequence is TGTGCCAGCAGTTATGACCGGGACACCACTTGGGGCTATGGCTACACCTTC.

The chain joins TRBV4-1 to TRBJ2-7, with 13 bases lining up with TRBD2. Germline lookup yields CDR1 MGHRA and CDR2 YSYEKL. The CDR3 has 16 residues. The V and J ends lost 1 base and 3 bases, in that order; junction bases with no gene match: 3. The CDR3 nucleotides are TGCGCCAGCAGCCAAGCCGGGACTAGCGGGGACTACGAGCAGTACTTC. Translation: CASSQAGTSGDYEQYF.

With regard to this clonotype: Since no conserved phenylalanine or tryptophan closes the CDR3, a read error is the likely cause. The chain recombines TRBV7-8 with TRBJ2-1; 8 positions match TRBD2. The CDR3 spans 15 residues. Germline CDR1 reads SGHVS; CDR2 reads FQNEAQ. J gave up 2 bases and V 5 bases, and 5 bases lay outside the gene matches. The DNA for the CDR3 is TGTGCCAGCAGCCCTTCAGCGGGGGCCTACAATGAGCAGTTCTCC. Protein product: CASSPSAGAYNEQFS.

This clonotype was picked up a small number of times. V usage is TRBV5-4 and J usage is TRBJ2-5; 10 bases line up with TRBD1. With 6 bases clipped from V and 2 bases from J, the junction kept 7 bases outside the gene matches. The V gene's germline CDR1 is SGHNT and CDR2 YYREEE (reference sequence). CDR3 size: 15 residues. The CDR3 nucleotides read TGTGCCAGCAACTCGGACAGGGGGTTTCAAGAGACCCAGTACTTC. Its translation: CASNSDRGFQETQYF.

The V and J genes are TRBV4-3 and TRBJ2-2, with 7 nucleotides matching TRBD1. The CDR3 consists of 20 residues. The germline CDR1 and CDR2 sequences are LGHNA and YSLEER. With 3 bases clipped from V and 5 bases from J, the junction kept 21 bases outside the gene matches. CDR3 loop: CASSQYVRQGFSRRTGELFF. The CDR3 DNA reads as TGCGCCAGCAGCCAGTACGTTAGACAGGGTTTTTCGCGGCGGACCGGGGAGCTGTTTTTT.

With regard to this clonotype: Mismatch with germline at one junction end may stem from a read error. CDR3 sequence reads: CASNYPLGGDWSGANVLTF. CDR3 coding DNA: TGTGCCAGCAATTACCCCCTGGGGGGCGACTGGTCTGGGGCCAACGTCCTGACTTTC. The chain carries TRBV6-6 and TRBJ2-6; TRBD1 or TRBD2 may be the D gene (6 bases each). The CDR3 has 19 residues. Germline V CDR1 and CDR2: MNHNY, SVGAGI (reference sequence).

The chain recombines TRBV9 with TRBJ1-5; D might be TRBD1 (5 bases). The CDR3 contains 15 residues. Trimming took 5 bases from V and 1 from J, leaving 13 bases between them. Germline values: CDR1 SGDLS, CDR2 YYNGEE. The CDR3, as DNA: TGTGCCAGCAGTGGCGAGGGGCTGAGCAATCAGCCCCAGCATTTT. Translated, it gives CASSGEGLSNQPQHF. Using reference TRBV9 and TRBJ1-5 for the parts outside the CDR3, the full variable domain is DSGVTQTPKHLITATGQRVTLRCSPRSGDLSVYWYQQSLDQGLQFLIQYYNGEERAKGNILERFSAQQFPDLHSELNLSSLELGDSALYFCASSGEGLSNQPQHFGDGTRLSIL.